The 3 T cell receptor beta chains in this list originate from one sample, sequenced in a study of T cells in Graves' hyperthyroidism and ophthalmopathy. What was amplified from RNA transcripts were TCR beta CDR3 regions. The HTBI primer set was used in a first-round RT-PCR of the TCR CDR3. TCRdb processed the multiplex PCR reads anew with MiXCR; each CDR3 protein has one entry. The sample holds hundreds of thousands of distinct CDR3 sequences, 40% to 55% seen once. Material for sequencing was peripheral blood or thyroid tissue (not recorded which). The receptors stem from an adult man with Graves' disease, either hyperthyroidism or ophthalmopathy (not recorded which).

The chain has TRBV12-3 or TRBV12-4 and TRBJ1-3; 9 bases map to TRBD1. The CDR3 has 14 amino acids. Trimming cost V 10 bases and J 0 bases; bases outside gene matches: 4. The chain's CDR3 is CATPGQGSGNTIYF. The CDR3 DNA reads TGTGCCACCCCGGGACAGGGCTCTGGAAACACCATATATTTT.

This clonotype has at least ten counts. This chain connects TRBV15 to TRBJ1-1; D not resolved. Trimming cost V 1 base and J 5 bases, with 17 bases left between them. CDR3 length: 16 residues. Germline assignment: CDR1 LNHNV and CDR2 YYDKDF (reference sequence). CDR3 in DNA: TGTGCCACCAGCAGAGGAGGCGGGGTAAGTGGGACTGAAGCTTTCTTT. This gives the protein CATSRGGGVSGTEAFF.

CDR3 sequence: CASSLQDTSNQPQHF. The DNA of the CDR3 is TGTGCCAGCAGCTTACAAGACACTAGCAATCAGCCCCAGCATTTT. This chain joins TRBV7-2 and TRBJ1-5; D is uncertain. Germline V lookup: CDR1 SGHTA, CDR2 FQGNSA. This CDR3 is built from 15 residues. V was shortened by 2 bases and J by 0 bases, with 8 bases between the two germline ends.